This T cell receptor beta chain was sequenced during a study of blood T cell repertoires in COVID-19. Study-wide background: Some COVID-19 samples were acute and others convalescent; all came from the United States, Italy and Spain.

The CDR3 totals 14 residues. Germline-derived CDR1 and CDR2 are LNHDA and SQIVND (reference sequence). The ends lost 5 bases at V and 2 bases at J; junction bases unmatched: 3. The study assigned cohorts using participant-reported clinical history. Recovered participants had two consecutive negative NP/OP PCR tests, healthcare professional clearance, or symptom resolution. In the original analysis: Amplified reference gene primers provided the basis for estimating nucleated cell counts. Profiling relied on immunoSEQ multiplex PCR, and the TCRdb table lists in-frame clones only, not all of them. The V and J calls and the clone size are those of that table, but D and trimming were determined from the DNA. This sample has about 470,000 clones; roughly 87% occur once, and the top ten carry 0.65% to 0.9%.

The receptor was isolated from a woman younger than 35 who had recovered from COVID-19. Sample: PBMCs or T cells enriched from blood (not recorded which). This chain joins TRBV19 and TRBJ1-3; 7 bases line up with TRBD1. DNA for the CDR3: TGTGCCAGTAGTGTCGGGACAGCTGGAAACACCATATATTTT. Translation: CASSVGTAGNTIYF. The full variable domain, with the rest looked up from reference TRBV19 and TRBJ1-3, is DGGITQSPKYLFRKEGQNVTLSCEQNLNHDAMYWYRQDPGQGLRLIYYSQIVNDFQKGDIAEGYSVSREKKESFPLTVTSAQKNPTAFYLCASSVGTAGNTIYFGEGSWLTVV.